The clone carrying this T cell receptor (beta chain) was counted ten times or more. Its antigen is not known. The data were obtained in a study of neurological immune-mediated disorders. The study, taken as a whole, reports: Clinical features showed no association with the multiple sclerosis repertoire cluster, and MRI features showed none either. Levels of TCR clonal expansion peaked in HTLV-1-associated myelopathy and reached their lowest in multiple sclerosis, under those of healthy controls.

cDNA synthesis was performed by 5'RACE with 10-nucleotide random UMIs. TCRdb passed the 5' RACE reads through MiXCR, listing each CDR3 protein once. Seen here are 65,000 to 70,000 distinct CDR3 sequences, around 4% observed once, and the top ten hold under 3%. The TCR sequence derives from a man aged 45 to 65 with multiple sclerosis. The sample taken for sequencing was PBMCs.

DNA of the CDR3: TGTGCCAGCAGCGCCAAACAGGGACCCGGGGTGGAAGCTTTCTTT. This encodes CASSAKQGPGVEAFF. The chain has TRBV7-6 and TRBJ1-1; maybe TRBD1 (6 bases). The CDR3 runs to 15 residues. V lost 5 bases and J lost 8, with 21 bases in between. In germline, CDR1 is SGHVS, CDR2 FNYEAQ.